This TCR beta chain was observed in a study of OX40 agonist ivuxolimab in advanced cancers. Overall study: At doses from 0.01 to 10 mg/kg, patients were given intravenous ivuxolimab every 2 weeks. Study results and limitations: Dosing at 0.1 to 3.0 mg/kg was accompanied by clonal expansion of CD4+ and CD8+ blood T cells by week 6. Averaging showed that CD8+ T cells had more expanded clones than CD4+ did.

Germline assignment: CDR1 SGDLS and CDR2 YYNGEE. CDR3 size: 13 residues. The repertoire was sequenced with immunoSEQ multiplex PCR; TCRdb's copy has only in-frame clones and lacks some. The repertoire holds about 50,000 clones, roughly 93% seen once, with roughly a quarter in the top ten. Of note for this clone: The antigen is undetermined. One end of the junction does not line up with germline, which may come from a read error.

V usage is TRBV9 and J usage is TRBJ1-2; D may be TRBD1 (6 bases). This receptor was obtained from an adult with an advanced solid tumor such as melanoma, head and neck, liver or kidney cancer. The sequencing here drew on CD4+ or CD8+ T cells sorted from blood, taken in a trial of the OX40 agonist ivuxolimab. This chain's CDR3 is CASTGGTPYGYTF. The CDR3 bases are TGCGCCTCGACCGGAGGGACACCCTATGGCTACACCTTC.